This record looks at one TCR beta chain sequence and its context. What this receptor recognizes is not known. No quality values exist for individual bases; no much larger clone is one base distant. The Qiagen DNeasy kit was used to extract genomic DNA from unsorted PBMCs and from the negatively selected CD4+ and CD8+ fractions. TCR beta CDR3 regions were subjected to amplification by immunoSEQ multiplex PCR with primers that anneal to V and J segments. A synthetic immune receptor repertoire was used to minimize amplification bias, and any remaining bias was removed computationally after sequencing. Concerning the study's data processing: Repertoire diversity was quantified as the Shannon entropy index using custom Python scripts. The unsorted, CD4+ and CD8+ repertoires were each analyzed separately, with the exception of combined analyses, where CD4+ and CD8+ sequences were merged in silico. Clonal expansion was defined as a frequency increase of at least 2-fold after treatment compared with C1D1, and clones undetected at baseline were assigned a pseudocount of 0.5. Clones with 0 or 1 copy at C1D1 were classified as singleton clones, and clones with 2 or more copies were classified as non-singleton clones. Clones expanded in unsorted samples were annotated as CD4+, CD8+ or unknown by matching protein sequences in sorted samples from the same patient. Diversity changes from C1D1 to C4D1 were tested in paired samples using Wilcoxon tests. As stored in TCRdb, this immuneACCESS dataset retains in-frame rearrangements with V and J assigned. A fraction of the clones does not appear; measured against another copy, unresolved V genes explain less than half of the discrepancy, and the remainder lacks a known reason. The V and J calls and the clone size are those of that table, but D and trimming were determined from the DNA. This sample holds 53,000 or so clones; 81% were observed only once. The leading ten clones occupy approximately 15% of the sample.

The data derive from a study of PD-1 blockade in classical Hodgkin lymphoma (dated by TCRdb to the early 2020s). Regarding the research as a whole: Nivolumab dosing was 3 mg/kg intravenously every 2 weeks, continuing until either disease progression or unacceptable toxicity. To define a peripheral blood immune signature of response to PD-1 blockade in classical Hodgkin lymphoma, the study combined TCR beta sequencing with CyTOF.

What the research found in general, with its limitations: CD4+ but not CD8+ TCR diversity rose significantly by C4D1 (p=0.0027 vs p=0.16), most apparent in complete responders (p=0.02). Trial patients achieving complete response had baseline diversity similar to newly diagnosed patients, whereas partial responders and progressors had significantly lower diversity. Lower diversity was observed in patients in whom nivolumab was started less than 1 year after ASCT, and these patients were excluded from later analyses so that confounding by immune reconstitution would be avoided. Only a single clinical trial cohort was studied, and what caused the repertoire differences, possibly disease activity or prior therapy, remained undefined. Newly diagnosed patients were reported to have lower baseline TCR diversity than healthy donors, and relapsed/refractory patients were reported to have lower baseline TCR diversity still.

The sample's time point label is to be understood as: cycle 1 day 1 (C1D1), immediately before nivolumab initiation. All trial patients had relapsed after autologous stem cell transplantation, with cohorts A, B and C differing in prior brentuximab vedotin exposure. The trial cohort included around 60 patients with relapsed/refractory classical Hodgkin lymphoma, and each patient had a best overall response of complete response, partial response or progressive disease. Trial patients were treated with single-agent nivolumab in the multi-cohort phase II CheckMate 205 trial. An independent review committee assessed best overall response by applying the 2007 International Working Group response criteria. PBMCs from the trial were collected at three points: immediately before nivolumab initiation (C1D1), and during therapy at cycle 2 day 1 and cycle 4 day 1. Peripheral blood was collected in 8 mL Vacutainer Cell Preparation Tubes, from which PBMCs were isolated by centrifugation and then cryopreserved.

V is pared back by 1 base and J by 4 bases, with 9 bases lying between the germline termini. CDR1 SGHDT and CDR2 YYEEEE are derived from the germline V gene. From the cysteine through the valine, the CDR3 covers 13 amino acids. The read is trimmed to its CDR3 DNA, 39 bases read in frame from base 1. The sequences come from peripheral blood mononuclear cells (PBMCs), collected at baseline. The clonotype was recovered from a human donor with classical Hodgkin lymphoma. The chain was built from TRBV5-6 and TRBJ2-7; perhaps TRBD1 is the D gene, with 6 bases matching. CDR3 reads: CASSLNRAYEQYV. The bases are TGTGCCAGCAGCTTGAACAGGGCATACGAGCAGTACGTC.